Listed below are T cell receptor beta chains from one sample, sequenced in a study of CXCR3-negative and CXCR3-positive naive CD8 T cells. TCRdb re-called the 5' RACE reads; one entry per CDR3 protein, DNA not given. The sample totals some 64,000 distinct CDR3 sequences. Sequencing used naive CXCR3+ CD8+ T cells from blood. The receptors here all came from a human donor in good health. Some clones in this sample may be carry-over from other donors' samples. CDR3s include the opening cysteine and the closing phenylalanine or tryptophan. The order of the fields is J gene, V gene, CDR3 protein.

TRBJ1-1,TRBV9,CASSPQMNTEAFF
TRBJ2-1,TRBV7-6,CASRKGLAGRNEQFF
TRBJ2-4,TRBV28,CASSPLGAKNIQYF
TRBJ2-2,TRBV11-1,CASTHPDISQNTGELFF
TRBJ2-7,TRBV4-3,CASSQDRDSTYEQYF
TRBJ1-1,TRBV4-3,CASSQEVQYLGTEAFF
TRBJ2-7,TRBV29-1,CSVEGQGAGNEQYF
TRBJ2-7,TRBV12-3/TRBV12-4,CASNKNSDPRVYEQYF
TRBJ1-6,TRBV6-6,CASSSLGQGGGPYNSPLHF
TRBJ2-6,TRBV12-3/TRBV12-4,CASSFEATTISGANVLTF
TRBJ2-2,TRBV15,CATSMRAGELFF
TRBJ2-3,TRBV15,CATSSDERLARTDTQYF
TRBJ2-1,TRBV6-2/TRBV6-3,CASTPIRNNEQFF
TRBJ2-2,TRBV19,CASSPPRTGELFF
TRBJ2-1,TRBV15,CATSREGPYNEQFF
TRBJ1-6,TRBV20-1,CSALESGTGHYSYNSPLHF
TRBJ2-7,TRBV29-1,CSVRTSSYEQYF
TRBJ2-3,TRBV7-3,CASSSGQGYADTQYF